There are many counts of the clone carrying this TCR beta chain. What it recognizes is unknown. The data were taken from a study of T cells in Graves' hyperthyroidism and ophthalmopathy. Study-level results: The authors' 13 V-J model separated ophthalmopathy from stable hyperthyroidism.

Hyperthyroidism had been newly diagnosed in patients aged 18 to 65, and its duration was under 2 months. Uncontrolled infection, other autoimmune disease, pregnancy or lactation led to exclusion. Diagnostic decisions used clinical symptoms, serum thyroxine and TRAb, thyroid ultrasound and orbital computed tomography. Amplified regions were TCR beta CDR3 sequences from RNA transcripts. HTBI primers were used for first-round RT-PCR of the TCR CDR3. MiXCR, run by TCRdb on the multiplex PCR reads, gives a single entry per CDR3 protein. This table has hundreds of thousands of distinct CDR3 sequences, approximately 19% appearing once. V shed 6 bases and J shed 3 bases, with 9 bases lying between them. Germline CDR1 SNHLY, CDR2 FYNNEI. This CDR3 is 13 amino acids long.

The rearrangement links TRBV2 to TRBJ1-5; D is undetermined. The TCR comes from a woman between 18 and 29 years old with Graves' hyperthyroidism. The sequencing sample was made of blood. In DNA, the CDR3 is TGTGCCAGCAGAGGGAGTTACAATCAGCCCCAGCATTTT. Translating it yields CASRGSYNQPQHF.